The sequence of this T cell receptor (beta chain) was determined in a study of glioma-infiltrating T cells. Study-wide points: CDR3 overlap between tissue and blood was very small. Non-neoplastic patients had below-expected tissue-blood divergence, while all gliomas exceeded expectation.

Germline CDR1 DFQATT, CDR2 SNEGSKA (reference sequence). The CDR3 consists of 15 residues. Regarding this clonotype: Its antigen is currently unknown. A read error may account for a junction end that differs from germline.

Amplification of TCR alpha and beta CDR3 regions from RNA used iRepertoire nested multiplex PCR. For one-step reverse transcription and amplification, 100-400 ng of tissue mRNA or PBMC total RNA was used. From the multiplex PCR reads, TCRdb called clonotypes with MiXCR, one entry per CDR3 protein. The sample comprises fewer than 200,000 distinct CDR3 sequences, 30% to 40% of which are singletons, and just over 20% rests with the top ten. This sequence originates from a human donor with low-grade glioma or glioblastoma, undergoing nonglioma brain surgery, or in good health (not recorded which). Material for sequencing was glioma tissue, nonneoplastic brain tissue, or PBMCs (not recorded which). The chain links TRBV20-1 to TRBJ1-6; TRBD1 agrees at 7 bases. CDR3 nucleotides: TGCAGTACTAGAAGCGTAGGGGGCTATAATTCACCCCTCCACTTC. Translating gives CSTRSVGGYNSPLHF.